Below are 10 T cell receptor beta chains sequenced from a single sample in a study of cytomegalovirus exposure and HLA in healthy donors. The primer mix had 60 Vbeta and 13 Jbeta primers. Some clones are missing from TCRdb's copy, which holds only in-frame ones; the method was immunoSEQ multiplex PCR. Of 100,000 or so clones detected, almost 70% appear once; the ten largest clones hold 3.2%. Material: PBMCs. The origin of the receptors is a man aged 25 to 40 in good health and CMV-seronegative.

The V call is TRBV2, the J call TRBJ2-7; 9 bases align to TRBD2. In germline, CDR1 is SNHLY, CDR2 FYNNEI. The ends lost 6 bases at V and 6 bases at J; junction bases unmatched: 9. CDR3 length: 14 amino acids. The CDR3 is CASSVEMREGEQYF. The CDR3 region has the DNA TGTGCCAGCAGCGTTGAAATGCGGGAGGGCGAGCAGTACTTC.

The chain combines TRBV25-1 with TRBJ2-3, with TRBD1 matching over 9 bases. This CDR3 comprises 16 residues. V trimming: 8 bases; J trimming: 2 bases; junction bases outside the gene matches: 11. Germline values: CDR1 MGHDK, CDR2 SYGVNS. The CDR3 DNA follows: TGTGCCAGCTCGCCCTTGGGGACAGGGTTCACAGATACGCAGTATTTT. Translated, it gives CASSPLGTGFTDTQYF.

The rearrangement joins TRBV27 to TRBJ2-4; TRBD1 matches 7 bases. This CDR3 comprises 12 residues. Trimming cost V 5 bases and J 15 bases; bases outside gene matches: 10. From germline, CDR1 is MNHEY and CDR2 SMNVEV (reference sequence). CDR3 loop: CASSPPDRVLYF. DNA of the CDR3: TGTGCCAGCAGTCCTCCCGACAGGGTGCTGTACTTC.

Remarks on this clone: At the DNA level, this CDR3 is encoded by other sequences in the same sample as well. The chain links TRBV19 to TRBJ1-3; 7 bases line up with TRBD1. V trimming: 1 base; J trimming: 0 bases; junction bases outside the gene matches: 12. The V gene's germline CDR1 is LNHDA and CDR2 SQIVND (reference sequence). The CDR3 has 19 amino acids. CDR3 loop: CASSIASVGQLSSGNTIYF. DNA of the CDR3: TGTGCCAGTAGTATAGCATCCGTGGGACAGCTCTCCTCTGGAAACACCATATATTTT.

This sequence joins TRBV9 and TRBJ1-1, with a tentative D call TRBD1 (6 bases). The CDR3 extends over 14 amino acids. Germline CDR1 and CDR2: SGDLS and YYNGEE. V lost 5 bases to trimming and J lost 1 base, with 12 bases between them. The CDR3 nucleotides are TGTGCCAGCAGAGCTACAGGGACGAACACTGAAGCTTTCTTT. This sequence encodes CASRATGTNTEAFF. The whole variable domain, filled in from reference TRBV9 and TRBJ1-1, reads DSGVTQTPKHLITATGQRVTLRCSPRSGDLSVYWYQQSLDQGLQFLIQYYNGEERAKGNILERFSAQQFPDLHSELNLSSLELGDSALYFCASRATGTNTEAFFGQGTRLTVV.

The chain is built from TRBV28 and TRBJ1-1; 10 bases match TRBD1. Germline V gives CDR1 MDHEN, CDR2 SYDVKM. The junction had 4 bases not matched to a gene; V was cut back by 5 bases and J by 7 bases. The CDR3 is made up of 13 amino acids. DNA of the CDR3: TGTGCCAGCAGTGAGGGACAGGGGATTGAAGCTTTCTTT. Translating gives CASSEGQGIEAFF.

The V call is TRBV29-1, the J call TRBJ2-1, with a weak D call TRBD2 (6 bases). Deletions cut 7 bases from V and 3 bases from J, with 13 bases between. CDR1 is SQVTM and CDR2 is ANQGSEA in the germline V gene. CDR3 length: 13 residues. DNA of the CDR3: TGCAGCGGGGTCGGGAGCGACTACAATGAGCAGTTCTTC. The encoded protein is CSGVGSDYNEQFF.

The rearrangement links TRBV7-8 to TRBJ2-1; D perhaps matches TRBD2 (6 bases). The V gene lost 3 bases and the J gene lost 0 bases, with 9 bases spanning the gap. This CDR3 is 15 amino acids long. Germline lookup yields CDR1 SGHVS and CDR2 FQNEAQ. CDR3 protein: CASSFGSASYNEQFF. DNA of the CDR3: TGTGCCAGCAGCTTCGGGAGTGCCTCCTACAATGAGCAGTTCTTC.

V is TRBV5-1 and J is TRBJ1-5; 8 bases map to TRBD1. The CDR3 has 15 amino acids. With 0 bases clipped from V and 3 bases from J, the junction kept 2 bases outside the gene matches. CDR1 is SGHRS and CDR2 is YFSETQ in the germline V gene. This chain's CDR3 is CASSLAGQVNQPQHF. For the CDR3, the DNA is TGCGCCAGCAGCTTGGCGGGACAGGTCAATCAGCCCCAGCATTTT.

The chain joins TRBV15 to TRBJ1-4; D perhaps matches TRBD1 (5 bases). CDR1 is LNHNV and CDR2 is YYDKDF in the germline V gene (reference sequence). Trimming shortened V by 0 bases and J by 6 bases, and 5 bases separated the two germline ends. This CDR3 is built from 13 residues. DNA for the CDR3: TGTGCCACCAGCAGAGACAGGGATGAAAAACTGTTTTTT. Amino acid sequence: CATSRDRDEKLFF.